The entry below gives a single TCR beta chain sequence along with its context. Its target is not known. The data are from a study of long-term antiretroviral therapy in people with HIV. General observations from the study: Once patients were on ART, diversity went higher but still fell short of transplant donor controls. Gathering of blood took place between the mid-2000s and the late 2010s, possibly under older ART regimens.

The length of the CDR3 is 16 residues. V dropped 3 bases and J dropped 2 bases, with 13 bases sitting between them. CDR1 is SGHTA and CDR2 is FQGNSA in the germline V gene. Investigators performed immunoSEQ version v3.0 at survey level. TCRdb's copy holds only in-frame clones and misses some; the assay was immunoSEQ multiplex PCR. The repertoire holds roughly 40,000 clones, with 70% to 90% as singletons. Material: unsorted PBMCs, obtained just before starting antiretroviral therapy. The genes are TRBV7-2 and TRBJ2-2; no definite D call. This sequence originates from a woman aged 18 to 35 with HIV. The CDR3 DNA sequence: TGTGCCAGCAGCTTTATGGGGTTGAAAAACACCGGGGAGCTGTTTTTT. Its protein is CASSFMGLKNTGELFF.